The 5 T cell receptor beta chains listed next were all sequenced from one sample in a study of PD-L1 blockade in urothelial cancer. The assay was immunoSEQ multiplex PCR, and TCRdb's table has in-frame clones only and misses some. The data hold 50,000 to 55,000 clones, with roughly 84% observed a single time. Regarding time point: pretreatment peripheral blood. The material was PBMCs, obtained around atezolizumab (anti-PD-L1) treatment. These receptors were obtained from a man in his sixties with urothelial cancer.

The CDR3 region is CASSASGTSSSYNEQFF. As DNA, the CDR3 is TGTGCCAGCAGCGCATCCGGGACTAGCAGCTCCTACAATGAGCAGTTCTTC. The chain combines TRBV2 with TRBJ2-1; 9 bases are a match to TRBD2. With V trimmed by 6 bases and J by 0 bases, 9 bases remained unmatched. Germline lookup yields CDR1 SNHLY and CDR2 FYNNEI. The CDR3 has 17 residues.

This clone has just a few counts. The J gene is TRBJ1-1, the V gene TRBV9; 10 bases agree with TRBD1. Trimming took 8 bases from V and 1 from J; bases not matched to a gene: 5. Germline CDR1 is SGDLS and CDR2 is YYNGEE. The CDR3 runs to 14 residues. In DNA, the CDR3 is TGTGCCAGAAGACAGGGGGCAGGGAACACTGAAGCTTTCTTT. Amino acid sequence: CARRQGAGNTEAFF.

The chain combines TRBV7-9 with TRBJ1-2; weak D call: TRBD1 (5 bases). Germline-derived CDR1 and CDR2 are SEHNR and FQNEAQ (reference sequence). This CDR3 region has 14 residues. Trimming shortened V by 1 base and J by 7 bases, and 13 bases separated the two germline ends. As DNA, the CDR3 is TGTGCCAGCAGCTTAGAGCCGCCCGGGGGTGGCTACACCTTC. It encodes CASSLEPPGGGYTF. The full variable domain, with the rest looked up from reference TRBV7-9 and TRBJ1-2, is DTGVSQNPRHKITKRGQNVTFRCDPISEHNRLYWYRQTLGQGPEFLTYFQNEAQLEKSRLLSDRFSAERPKGSFSTLEIQRTEQGDSAMYLCASSLEPPGGGYTFGSGTRLTVV.

The chain is built from TRBV11-2 and TRBJ1-1; D remains unclear. V lost 2 bases, J lost 0 bases, and 13 bases lay in between. The CDR3 has 16 amino acids. Looked up from germline, CDR1 is SGHAT and CDR2 is FQNNGV. CDR3 region: CASSLWPEPMNTEAFF. In DNA form, the CDR3 reads TGTGCCAGCAGCTTATGGCCGGAGCCGATGAACACTGAAGCTTTCTTT.

V is TRBV19 and J is TRBJ1-4; perhaps TRBD1 as D (6 bases). Germline V lookup: CDR1 LNHDA, CDR2 SQIVND (reference sequence). The CDR3 length is 15 residues. V was trimmed by 3 bases and J by 5 bases, leaving 13 bases between them. The chain's CDR3 is CASSISGAQNEKLFF. CDR3 sequence (DNA): TGTGCCAGTAGTATCTCAGGGGCCCAAAATGAAAAACTGTTTTTT.